This section outlines one T cell receptor beta chain sequence together with its context. Antigen specificity is unknown. There are 12 residues in the CDR3. The germline V gene has CDR1 SNHLY and CDR2 FYNNEI. Trimming left V 8 bases short and J 2 bases short, with 10 bases between. Profiled with immunoSEQ multiplex PCR; TCRdb holds only in-frame clones, not every one. This table holds more than 45,000 clones, around 82% found once. These data come from a study of OX40 agonist ivuxolimab in advanced cancers. Broader study findings: At 0.1 to 3.0 mg/kg, clonal expansion of CD4+ and CD8+ blood T cells had occurred by week 6.

This TCR was sampled from an adult with an advanced solid tumor such as melanoma, head and neck, liver or kidney cancer. The material was CD4+ or CD8+ T cells sorted from blood, obtained in a trial of the OX40 agonist ivuxolimab. The rearrangement uses TRBV2 and TRBJ2-7; D is ambiguous. The CDR3 DNA reads TGTGCCAGCGGCTCGAACCCCTACGAGCAGTACTTC. This gives the protein CASGSNPYEQYF.